These 5 T cell receptor beta chains share one sample of origin, sequenced in a study of memory CD4+ T cells and cytomegalovirus serostatus. Single viable CD3+CD4+CD8-CD45RO+ cells were sorted as the memory CD4+ T cells. The protocol was immunoSEQ multiplex PCR, while the TCRdb copy is restricted to in-frame clones and leaves out a portion. The sample shows some 49,000 clones, just under 80% of them seen only once. Sequenced sample: memory CD4+ T cells from blood. These receptors came from an adult in good health and CMV-seronegative.

The V and J genes are TRBV2 and TRBJ2-1; 7 bases match TRBD1. Trimming at V came to 4 bases and at J to 9 bases, leaving 15 bases not matched to a gene. The germline V gene encodes CDR1 SNHLY and CDR2 FYNNEI. The CDR3 runs to 16 residues. The CDR3 DNA follows: TGTGCCAGCAGTGGATTCACAGGGGTTCGGGTAGGTGAGCAGTTCTTC. Amino acid sequence: CASSGFTGVRVGEQFF.

Here the CDR3 DNA reads TGTGCCAGCTCGCCCGTAGGCAGGGAGACCCAGTACTTC. Translating gives CASSPVGRETQYF. The chain is built from TRBV7-9 and TRBJ2-5, with D unclear. V was pared by 8 bases and J by 5 bases, with 15 bases between. The V gene's germline CDR1 is SEHNR and CDR2 FQNEAQ (reference sequence). The CDR3 is 13 residues long.

J is TRBJ1-6 and V is TRBV6-5; D not resolved. The ends were cut back, 4 bases at V and 8 bases at J, with 3 bases in the middle. The V gene's germline CDR1 is MNHEY and CDR2 SVGAGI. The CDR3 spans 11 residues. The DNA of the CDR3 is TGTGCCAGCAGTTGGGATTCACCCCTCCACTTT. As protein: CASSWDSPLHF.

The chain joins TRBV27 to TRBJ1-2; no clear D. Germline V CDR1 and CDR2: MNHEY, SMNVEV (reference sequence). CDR3 length: 16 amino acids. V lost 3 bases and J 5 bases, leaving 19 bases between the germline ends. CDR3 amino acids: CASSLTTELQKYGYTF. CDR3 DNA sequence: TGTGCCAGCAGTTTGACCACAGAACTCCAAAAGTATGGCTACACCTTC.

V usage is TRBV6-6 and J usage is TRBJ2-4, with TRBD2 identical over 9 bases. V shed 4 bases and J 5 bases; nucleotides not matched to a gene: 3. Germline assignment: CDR1 MNHNY and CDR2 SVGAGI (reference sequence). The CDR3 runs 14 residues. The CDR3 DNA sequence: TGTGCCAGCAGTTCCCTAGCGGGGCAAAACATTCAGTACTTC. Its protein product is CASSSLAGQNIQYF.